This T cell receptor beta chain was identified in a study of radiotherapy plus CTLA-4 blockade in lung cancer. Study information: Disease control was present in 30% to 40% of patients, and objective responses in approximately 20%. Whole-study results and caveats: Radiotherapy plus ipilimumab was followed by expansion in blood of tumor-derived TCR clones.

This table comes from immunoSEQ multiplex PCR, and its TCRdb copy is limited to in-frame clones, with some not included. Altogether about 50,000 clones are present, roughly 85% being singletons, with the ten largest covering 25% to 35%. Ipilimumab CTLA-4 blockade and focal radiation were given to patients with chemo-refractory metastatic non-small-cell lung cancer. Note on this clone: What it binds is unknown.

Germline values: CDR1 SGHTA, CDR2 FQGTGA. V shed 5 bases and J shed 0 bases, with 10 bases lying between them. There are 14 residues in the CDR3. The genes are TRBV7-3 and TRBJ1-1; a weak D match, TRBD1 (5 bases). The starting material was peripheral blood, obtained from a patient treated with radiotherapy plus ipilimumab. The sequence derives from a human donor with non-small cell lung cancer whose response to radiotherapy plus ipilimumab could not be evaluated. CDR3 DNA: TGTGCCAGCAGCATCGACAGTATGAACACTGAAGCTTTCTTT. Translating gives CASSIDSMNTEAFF.